The sequence of this TCR beta chain was determined in a study of immune heterogeneity within non-small cell lung tumors. Study-wide results and caveats: Each patient's tumor sites shared recurring identical dominant CDR3 beta clonotypes, and individual sites also carried their own high-frequency clones. Most high-frequency T-cell receptor beta clonotypes were specific to a single patient. In tumor regions, T-cell clonality showed a moderate but significant correlation with local tumor mutational burden (R roughly 0.34).

In its sample, this clonotype was seen many times. Its antigen remains unidentified. Multiplex PCR (32 V and 13 J primers) was used to amplify the TCR beta CDR3. TCRdb independently ran MiXCR on the multiplex PCR reads; one entry per CDR3 protein. The repertoire holds over 20,000 distinct CDR3 sequences, with less than 35% as singletons. Samples each supplied 600 ng of bulk tumor genomic DNA as template. Several biopsies were collected from each primary tumor during surgery. They were spaced as far apart as possible within the tumor mass. Untreated, newly diagnosed non-small cell lung cancer patients underwent curative surgery. There are 15 residues in the CDR3. The germline V gene has CDR1 SGHAT and CDR2 FQDESV (reference sequence). The V and J ends lost 5 bases and 3 bases respectively, with 14 bases between them.

The chain joins TRBV11-1 to TRBJ2-1; maybe TRBD2 (6 bases). The specimen was lung tumor tissue. This receptor was identified in a man aged 35 to 55 with non-small cell lung cancer. This CDR3 is CASSMIAEIYNEQFF. CDR3 in DNA: TGTGCCAGCAGCATGATAGCGGAAATCTACAATGAGCAGTTCTTC.